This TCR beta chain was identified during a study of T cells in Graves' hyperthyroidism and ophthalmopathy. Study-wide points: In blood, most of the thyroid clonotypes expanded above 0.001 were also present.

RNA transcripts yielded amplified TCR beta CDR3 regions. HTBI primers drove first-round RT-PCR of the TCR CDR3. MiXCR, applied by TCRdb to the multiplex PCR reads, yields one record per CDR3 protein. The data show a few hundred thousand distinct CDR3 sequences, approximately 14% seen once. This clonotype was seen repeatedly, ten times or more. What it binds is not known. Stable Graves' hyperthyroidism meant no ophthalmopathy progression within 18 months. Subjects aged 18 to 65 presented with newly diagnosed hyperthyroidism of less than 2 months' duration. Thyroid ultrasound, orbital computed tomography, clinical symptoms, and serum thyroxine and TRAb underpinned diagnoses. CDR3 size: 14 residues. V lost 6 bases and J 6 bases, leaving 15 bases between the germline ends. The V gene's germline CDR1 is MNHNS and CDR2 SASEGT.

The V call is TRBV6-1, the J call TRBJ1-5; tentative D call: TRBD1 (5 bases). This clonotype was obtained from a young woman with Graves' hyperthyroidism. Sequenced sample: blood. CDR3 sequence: CASSPRGAGQPQHF. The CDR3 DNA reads TGTGCCAGCAGCCCGCGAGGGGCGGGTCAGCCCCAGCATTTT.